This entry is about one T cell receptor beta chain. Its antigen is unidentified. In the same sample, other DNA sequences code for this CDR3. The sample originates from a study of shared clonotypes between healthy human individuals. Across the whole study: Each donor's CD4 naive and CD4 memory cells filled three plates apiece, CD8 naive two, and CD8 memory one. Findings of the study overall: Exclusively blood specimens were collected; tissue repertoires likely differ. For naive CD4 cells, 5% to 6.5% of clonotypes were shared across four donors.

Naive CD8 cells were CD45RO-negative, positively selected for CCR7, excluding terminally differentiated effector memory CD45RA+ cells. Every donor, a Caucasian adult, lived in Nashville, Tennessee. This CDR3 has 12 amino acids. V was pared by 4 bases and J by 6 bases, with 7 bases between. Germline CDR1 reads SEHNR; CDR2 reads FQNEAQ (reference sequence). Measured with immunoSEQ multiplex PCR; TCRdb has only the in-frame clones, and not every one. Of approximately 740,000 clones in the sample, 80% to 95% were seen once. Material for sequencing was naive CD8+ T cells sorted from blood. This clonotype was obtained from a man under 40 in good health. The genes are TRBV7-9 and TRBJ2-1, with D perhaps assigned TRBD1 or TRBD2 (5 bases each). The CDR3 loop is CASSSGTNEQFF. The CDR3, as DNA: TGTGCCAGCAGCTCCGGGACCAATGAGCAGTTCTTC.